This T cell receptor beta chain was recorded in a study of cytomegalovirus exposure and HLA in healthy donors. Whole-study findings and limits: In a later analysis, at a false discovery rate of 0.05, some 15,000 TCR beta sequences were associated with HLA alleles. The availability of immune exposure information extended only to CMV serostatus.

Remarks on this clone: Its antigen is unknown. This sample also contains other DNA sequences that code for the same CDR3.

The PCR ran on 60 Vbeta and 13 Jbeta primers. Assay: immunoSEQ multiplex PCR; the TCRdb copy retains only in-frame clones and omits some. The sample has 100,000 to 150,000 clones; approximately 80% are singletons. The CDR3 has 14 amino acids. Germline values: CDR1 SQVTM, CDR2 ANQGSEA. The ends were cut back, 5 bases at V and 1 base at J, with 11 bases in the middle. Material for sequencing was PBMCs. V and J are TRBV29-1 and TRBJ2-2; D may be TRBD2 (6 bases). This TCR was sampled from a middle-aged woman in good health and CMV-seronegative. The CDR3, as DNA: TGCAGCGTTTCGGGACTCCTGAACACCGGGGAGCTGTTTTTT. Amino acid sequence: CSVSGLLNTGELFF.